What follows are 27 T cell receptor beta chains derived from one specimen sequenced in a study of response to subunit inactivated influenza vaccine. TCRdb processed the RT-PCR reads anew with MiXCR; each CDR3 protein has one entry. The sample records 500,000 or so distinct CDR3 sequences, 16% being singletons. The sample in question was CD4+ T cells sorted from PBMCs, obtained around 25 months after vaccination. The receptors derive from a man between 50 and 75 years old who received an inactivated influenza vaccine.

This clonotype was seen a handful of times. This sequence joins TRBV7-9 and TRBJ1-2, with 8 bases matching TRBD1. The V segment lost 3 bases and the J segment 2 bases; nucleotides outside the gene matches: 2. This CDR3 contains 14 residues. Per the germline V gene, CDR1 is SEHNR and CDR2 is FQNEAQ (reference sequence). This CDR3 is CASSLTGDNYGYTF. CDR3 nucleotide sequence: TGTGCCAGCAGCTTGACAGGGGACAACTATGGCTACACCTTC.

This clonotype was seen a few times. V usage is TRBV9 and J usage is TRBJ2-3, with TRBD2 matching over 7 bases. Germline assignment: CDR1 SGDLS and CDR2 YYNGEE. J was trimmed by 5 bases and V by 4 bases; bases with no gene match: 13. CDR3 length: 16 residues. The CDR3 sequence is CASSPLSGRTGDTQYF. As DNA, the CDR3 is TGTGCCAGCAGCCCCCTGTCCGGGAGGACGGGAGATACGCAGTATTTT.

The V and J genes are TRBV20-1 and TRBJ1-3; D call uncertain. Trimming pared 1 base from V and 6 bases from J, leaving 10 bases between. The length of the CDR3 is 13 residues. Germline V gene data show CDR1 as DFQATT and CDR2 as SNEGSKA (reference sequence). CDR3 sequence: CSARGQISNTIYF. CDR3 nucleotides: TGCAGTGCTAGAGGTCAGATCTCAAACACCATATATTTT.

This clonotype was seen once. The genes are TRBV20-1 and TRBJ1-1; D remains ambiguous. V was cut by 6 bases and J by 7 bases, with 12 bases left in between. The CDR3 has 11 amino acids. The V gene's germline CDR1 is DFQATT and CDR2 SNEGSKA (reference sequence). As DNA, the CDR3 is TGCAGTGCATGGCGTTCGCTTGAAGCTTTCTTT. Translation: CSAWRSLEAFF.

The chain is built from TRBV5-5 and TRBJ2-1; 11 bases are a match to TRBD2. The J segment lost 12 bases and the V segment lost 0 bases, leaving 8 bases of the junction unmatched. Germline lookup yields CDR1 SGHKS and CDR2 YYEKEE (reference sequence). This CDR3 contains 15 residues. The CDR3, as DNA: TGTGCCAGCAGCTTGGTAACTAGCGGGAGCACATGGCAGTTCTTC. This sequence encodes CASSLVTSGSTWQFF.

This clonotype was seen only a few times. The rearrangement joins TRBV10-3 to TRBJ2-7; TRBD2 is a possible D gene (5 bases). V dropped 2 bases and J dropped 0 bases, with 8 bases sitting between them. CDR1 is ENHRY and CDR2 is SYGVKD in the germline V gene. This CDR3 spans 14 amino acids. For the CDR3, the DNA is TGTGCCATCAGTGAGGAGCGGACCTCCTACGAGCAGTACTTC. This translates into CAISEERTSYEQYF.

This rearrangement joins TRBV10-3 to TRBJ2-3; unclear D gene. The CDR3 loop spans 14 amino acids. V lost 4 bases and J lost 0, with 8 bases in between. Germline V lookup: CDR1 ENHRY, CDR2 SYGVKD. The chain's CDR3 is CAISVLESTDTQYF. For the CDR3, the DNA is TGTGCCATCAGTGTACTGGAGAGCACAGATACGCAGTATTTT.

This clonotype was seen many times. V usage is TRBV11-2 and J usage is TRBJ2-1; D might be TRBD2 (5 bases). With 5 bases removed from V and 6 bases from J, the gap between germline ends came to 14 bases. CDR1 SGHAT and CDR2 FQNNGV come from the germline V gene. This CDR3 has 14 residues. The CDR3 region has the DNA TGTGCCAGCAGCCTCGACCTAGCAACCAATGAGCAGTTCTTC. Its translation is CASSLDLATNEQFF.

This clonotype was found a few times. The chain employs TRBV28 and TRBJ1-1; no definite D call. This CDR3 has 11 amino acids. Deletions cut 10 bases from V and 1 base from J, with 7 bases between. Germline loops: CDR1 MDHEN, CDR2 SYDVKM. CDR3 sequence: CAIFSNTEAFF. In DNA, the CDR3 is TGTGCCATTTTCTCGAACACTGAAGCTTTCTTT. Drawing the rest from reference TRBV28 and TRBJ1-1, the complete variable domain is DVKVTQSSRYLVKRTGEKVFLECVQDMDHENMFWYRQDPGLGLRLIYFSYDVKMKEKGDIPEGYSVSREKKERFSLILESASTNQTSMYLCAIFSNTEAFFGQGTRLTVV.

The chain is built from TRBV28 and TRBJ2-3; no clear D. The V end lost 7 bases, the J end lost 0 bases, and 8 bases lay between the germline ends. The CDR3 runs 13 residues. The germline V gene has CDR1 MDHEN and CDR2 SYDVKM. DNA for the CDR3: TGTGCCAGCAAGATCCGGAGCACAGATACGCAGTATTTT. This translates into CASKIRSTDTQYF.

A few counts support this clonotype. The chain combines TRBV28 with TRBJ2-1; the D call may be TRBD1 or TRBD2 (5 bases each). V was trimmed by 6 bases and J by 11 bases, leaving 32 bases between them. CDR1 is MDHEN, CDR2 SYDVKM, per germline. This CDR3 comprises 18 residues. The CDR3 protein is CASRPDLRTGSGTRKQFF. CDR3 sequence (DNA): TGTGCCAGCAGACCCGATTTGAGGACGGGTTCAGGGACCAGGAAGCAGTTCTTC.

This clonotype was detected a few times. The chain has TRBV2 and TRBJ2-1; tentatively, D is TRBD2 (5 bases). Trimming removed 6 bases from V and 10 bases from J, with 13 bases in between. This CDR3 is built from 12 residues. CDR1 is SNHLY, CDR2 FYNNEI, per germline. In DNA, the CDR3 is TGTGCCAGCAGGGCGACTACCGCCGAGCAGTTCTTC. It is translated as CASRATTAEQFF.

In this sample, this clonotype turned up a few times. This chain joins TRBV7-8 and TRBJ1-3; D is uncertain. CDR3 length: 16 amino acids. Between the trimmed V and J ends, which lost 5 bases and 0 bases, there was a span of 14 bases. Germline CDR1 reads SGHVS; CDR2 reads FQNEAQ. The CDR3 DNA sequence: TGTGCCAGCAGCCAGACATGGGCCAACTCTGGAAACACCATATATTTT. Its translation is CASSQTWANSGNTIYF.

This clonotype was picked up a small number of times. V is TRBV6-1 and J is TRBJ2-5; perhaps TRBD2 as D (5 bases). The CDR3 extends over 13 amino acids. V was clipped by 6 bases and J by 2 bases, with 10 bases between them. The germline CDR1 and CDR2 sequences are MNHNS and SASEGT. DNA for the CDR3: TGTGCCAGCAGAGGACGAGGGCAAGAGACCCAGTACTTC. Translated, it gives CASRGRGQETQYF.

The chain links TRBV20-1 to TRBJ2-2; 11 bases agree with TRBD2. V dropped 2 bases and J dropped 1; count of bases not matched to a gene: 0. The CDR3 has 15 amino acids. Germline assignment: CDR1 DFQATT and CDR2 SNEGSKA (reference sequence). CDR3 residues: CSARTSGRNTGELFF. In nucleotides, the CDR3 is TGCAGTGCTAGAACTAGCGGGAGGAACACCGGGGAGCTGTTTTTT.

In this sample, this clonotype turned up a few times. The chain has TRBV11-2 and TRBJ2-6; the D is unclear. The length of the CDR3 is 20 residues. Trimming left V 5 bases short and J 2 bases short, with 25 bases between. Germline V lookup: CDR1 SGHAT, CDR2 FQNNGV. CDR3 sequence (DNA): TGTGCCAGCAGCCGATATACCCCCTCTGGGCTTGTGACTGGGGCCAACGTCCTGACTTTC. This codes for CASSRYTPSGLVTGANVLTF.

This clonotype was counted only a few times. V gene TRBV6-2 or TRBV6-3 combines with J gene TRBJ2-7; TRBD2 is a possible D gene (5 bases). With 7 bases removed from V and 6 bases from J, the gap between germline ends came to 16 bases. This CDR3 is 13 amino acids long. CDR1 MNHEY and CDR2 SVGEGT come from the germline V gene. The CDR3 region is CASMNGELAEQYF. For the CDR3, the DNA is TGTGCCAGCATGAACGGGGAATTGGCCGAGCAGTACTTC.

The V call is TRBV28, the J call TRBJ2-7, with 7 bases lining up with TRBD2. With V trimmed by 11 bases and J by 7 bases, 17 bases remained unmatched. CDR1 MDHEN and CDR2 SYDVKM come from the germline V gene. This CDR3 is 14 amino acids long. The CDR3 reads CALSPKRGLGEQYF. In DNA form, the CDR3 reads TGTGCCCTATCACCAAAGCGGGGTCTCGGGGAGCAGTACTTC.

This clonotype has a handful of counts. The J gene is TRBJ2-4, the V gene TRBV20-1; a possible D gene is TRBD2 (5 bases). The germline V gene has CDR1 DFQATT and CDR2 SNEGSKA (reference sequence). Trimming removed 3 bases at V and 3 bases at J, with 9 bases between. The CDR3 spans 13 residues. The CDR3 region has the DNA TGCAGTGCTAGTGCCGGGGTCAAAAACATTCAGTACTTC. Protein: CSASAGVKNIQYF.

This clonotype was counted ten times or more. The chain joins TRBV19 to TRBJ2-7, with 8 bases matching TRBD2. Trimming cost V 3 bases and J 2 bases; bases outside gene matches: 6. The CDR3 is 15 amino acids. CDR1 is LNHDA and CDR2 is SQIVND in the germline V gene (reference sequence). This CDR3 is CASSIHPGGPYEQYF. CDR3 DNA: TGTGCCAGTAGTATTCATCCGGGAGGGCCCTACGAGCAGTACTTC.

The chain recombines TRBV7-3 with TRBJ2-3, with D possibly matching TRBD2 (6 bases). Germline CDR1 and CDR2: SGHTA and FQGTGA. The V end lost 1 base, the J end lost 6 bases, and 14 bases lay between the germline ends. This CDR3 has 15 amino acids. CDR3 region: CASSLSPAGRDTQYF. The CDR3 nucleotides read TGTGCCAGCAGCTTAAGTCCGGCGGGAAGGGATACGCAGTATTTT.

This clonotype occurred a few times. This chain joins TRBV12-3 or TRBV12-4 and TRBJ1-1; D perhaps matches TRBD1 (5 bases). CDR3 length: 12 amino acids. V lost 6 bases and J 11 bases, leaving 16 bases between the germline ends. The CDR3 nucleotides read TGTGCCAGCAGGGATAGCAGTTGGGGGGCTTTCTTT. This encodes CASRDSSWGAFF.

The chain has TRBV9 and TRBJ2-2, with D hard to call. The V gene's germline CDR1 is SGDLS and CDR2 YYNGEE. The CDR3 consists of 13 residues. Trimming shortened V by 0 bases and J by 6 bases, and 6 bases separated the two germline ends. This chain's CDR3 is CASSVEVAGELFF. The CDR3 region has the DNA TGTGCCAGCAGCGTAGAGGTTGCCGGGGAGCTGTTTTTT.

J is TRBJ2-7 and V is TRBV7-9; D possibly matches TRBD1 or TRBD2 (5 bases each). Germline CDR1 and CDR2: SEHNR and FQNEAQ (reference sequence). The CDR3 is 11 amino acids. The CDR3 DNA reads as TGTGCCAGCAGCTTAACGGGACCACCCTCTGTT. Its translation: CASSLTGPPSV.

There are a few counts of this clonotype. V is TRBV5-5 and J is TRBJ2-3, with TRBD1 matching over 8 bases. CDR3 length: 15 residues. The junction had 4 bases not matched to a gene; V was cut back by 4 bases and J by 0 bases. The germline V gene has CDR1 SGHKS and CDR2 YYEKEE (reference sequence). The CDR3 coding sequence is TGTGCCAGCAGCGGGGACAGGCTTAGCACAGATACGCAGTATTTT. Protein: CASSGDRLSTDTQYF.

This clonotype was detected a few times. The chain uses TRBV15 and TRBJ2-1; perhaps TRBD2 as D (5 bases). Trimming cost V 1 base and J 6 bases, with 13 bases left between them. From germline, CDR1 is LNHNV and CDR2 YYDKDF (reference sequence). CDR3 length equals 15 residues. The CDR3 is CATSRGRLLLNEQFF. CDR3 in DNA: TGTGCCACCAGCAGAGGAAGACTACTACTCAATGAGCAGTTCTTC.

The V and J genes are TRBV5-1 and TRBJ2-5, with a possible D match to TRBD1 (6 bases). This CDR3 comprises 16 residues. V was cut by 1 base and J by 4 bases, with 17 bases left in between. Germline V gene lookup returns CDR1 SGHRS and CDR2 YFSETQ. The CDR3 sequence: CASSLSPGAVGETQYF. The CDR3 nucleotides are TGCGCCAGCAGCTTGTCGCCAGGGGCAGTGGGAGAGACCCAGTACTTC.